This entry lists 19 T cell receptor beta chains sequenced from one sample in a study of blood T cell repertoires in COVID-19 (dated by TCRdb to the early 2020s). Libraries were prepared through the immunoSEQ multiplex PCR assay. TCRdb stores this immuneACCESS table with in-frame sequences only. Part of the clones is absent; in the studies checked, under half of the shortfall reflects unresolved V genes, and no reason is known for the rest. The sample includes over 250,000 clones, with around 87% observed a single time. Clones ranked in the top ten supply over 2% of the sample. Sequencing was done on a sample of peripheral blood. These receptors were collected from a woman between 45 and 60 years old with acute or convalescent COVID-19.

This clone was seen more than once but under ten times. The CDR3 bases are TGTGCCAGCAGCTTAACAGTCAATGAGCAGTTCTTC. Translation: CASSLTVNEQFF. This chain links TRBV7-9 with TRBJ2-1; D not certain. CDR1 and CDR2 (germline): SEHNR, FQNEAQ (reference sequence). The CDR3 is 12 residues long. V lost 2 bases to trimming and J lost 6 bases, with 5 bases between them.

The V call is TRBV24-1, the J call TRBJ2-3; the D is unclear. This CDR3 has 11 residues. Deletions cut 9 bases from V and 6 bases from J, with 9 bases between. Germline V gene data show CDR1 as KGHDR and CDR2 as SFDVKD. CDR3 sequence: CATATRDTQYF. The DNA of the CDR3 is TGTGCCACCGCTACCCGGGATACGCAGTATTTT.

The chain has TRBV15 and TRBJ2-2, with 9 bases matching TRBD2. The V and J ends lost 6 bases and 0 bases, in that order; junction bases with no gene match: 11. Germline V CDR1 and CDR2: LNHNV, YYDKDF (reference sequence). This CDR3 contains 18 residues. The CDR3 sequence is CATSLPSGVDANTGELFF. CDR3 DNA sequence: TGTGCCACCAGTCTTCCTAGCGGGGTTGACGCGAACACCGGGGAGCTGTTTTTT.

The J gene is TRBJ2-7, the V gene TRBV12-3 or TRBV12-4; tentatively, D is TRBD2 (5 bases). The CDR3 covers 13 residues. Trimming pared 3 bases from V and 4 bases from J, leaving 10 bases between. The CDR3: CASSFGEGYEQYF. CDR3 nucleotide sequence: TGTGCCAGCAGTTTCGGGGAAGGGTACGAGCAGTACTTC.

This chain connects TRBV5-1 to TRBJ2-2, with a weak D call TRBD1 (6 bases). The length of the CDR3 is 17 residues. Trimming took 0 bases from V and 3 from J, leaving 15 bases between them. Germline lookup yields CDR1 SGHRS and CDR2 YFSETQ. CDR3 amino acids: CASSLGPQKGDTGELFF. The CDR3 DNA reads as TGCGCCAGCAGCTTGGGCCCCCAGAAGGGGGACACCGGGGAGCTGTTTTTT.

The chain links TRBV18 to TRBJ2-7; 8 nucleotides align to TRBD1. Germline CDR1 is KGHSH and CDR2 is LQKENI. Trimming took 2 bases from V and 3 from J; bases not matched to a gene: 6. This CDR3 is built from 15 residues. The chain's CDR3 is CASSPWAGGNYEQYF. In DNA form, the CDR3 reads TGTGCCAGCTCACCATGGGCAGGGGGCAACTACGAGCAGTACTTC.

The chain combines TRBV6-5 with TRBJ2-7, with 7 bases lining up with TRBD2. Germline V gives CDR1 MNHEY, CDR2 SVGAGI. Unmatched junction bases numbered 8, after V lost 0 bases and J lost 3 bases. The length of the CDR3 is 16 residues. The CDR3 DNA sequence: TGTGCCAGCAGTTACTCCCTCCGAAGCGGGGACTACGAGCAGTACTTC. Translated: CASSYSLRSGDYEQYF.

J is TRBJ2-3 and V is TRBV5-1; 9 positions match TRBD1. V shed 3 bases and J 3 bases; nucleotides not matched to a gene: 5. The germline CDR1 and CDR2 sequences are SGHRS and YFSETQ. This CDR3 is built from 15 residues. The CDR3 protein is CASSSVDRGTDTQYF. The CDR3 nucleotides are TGCGCCAGCAGCTCGGTGGACAGGGGAACAGATACGCAGTATTTT. Full variable domain (outside the CDR3, taken from reference TRBV5-1 and TRBJ2-3): KAGVTQTPRYLIKTRGQQVTLSCSPISGHRSVSWYQQTPGQGLQFLFEYFSETQRNKGNFPGRFSGRQFSNSRSEMNVSTLELGDSALYLCASSSVDRGTDTQYFGPGTRLTVL.

The J gene is TRBJ2-1, the V gene TRBV4-2; 10 nucleotides match TRBD2. V dropped 4 bases and J dropped 5; count of bases not matched to a gene: 8. The germline V gene encodes CDR1 LGHNA and CDR2 YNFKEQ. This CDR3 region has 16 residues. CDR3 nucleotide sequence: TGTGCCAGCAGCCCCGAGGGAGCGGGAGGGAACAATGAGCAGTTCTTC. Translation: CASSPEGAGGNNEQFF.

The gene calls are TRBV11-3 and TRBJ2-1; 14 bases line up with TRBD2. V was pared by 5 bases and J by 8 bases, with 8 bases of the junction left unmatched. The V gene's germline CDR1 is SGHNT and CDR2 YENEEA. The CDR3 extends over 16 amino acids. CDR3 DNA: TGTGCCAGCAGCCCCCCCGGGACTAGCGGGAGTTATGAGCAGTTCTTC. Translated, it gives CASSPPGTSGSYEQFF. The complete variable domain, with remaining parts taken from reference TRBV11-3 and TRBJ2-1, reads EAGVVQSPRYKIIEKKQPVAFWCNPISGHNTLYWYLQNLGQGPELLIRYENEEAVDDSQLPKDRFSAERLKGVDSTLKIQPAELGDSAVYLCASSPPGTSGSYEQFFGPGTRLTVL.

The J gene is TRBJ2-2, the V gene TRBV5-4, with D possibly being TRBD2 (6 bases). V was shortened by 5 bases and J by 7 bases, with 12 bases between the two germline ends. Germline CDR1 is SGHNT and CDR2 is YYREEE (reference sequence). CDR3 length equals 13 residues. The CDR3 DNA follows: TGTGCCAGCAGACGGGACTCAAACGGGGAGCTGTTTTTT. It codes for CASRRDSNGELFF.

This chain connects TRBV28 to TRBJ2-5; 7 nucleotides agree with TRBD1. The CDR3 runs to 14 residues. V lost 4 bases, J lost 3 bases, and 5 bases stayed unmatched. Germline V gene data show CDR1 as MDHEN and CDR2 as SYDVKM. The CDR3 DNA reads as TGTGCCAGCAGTTCTTACAGGGGCAAAGAGACCCAGTACTTC. As protein: CASSSYRGKETQYF.

V usage is TRBV19 and J usage is TRBJ1-1, with TRBD1 matching over 7 bases. The CDR3 covers 15 residues. The V segment lost 4 bases and the J segment 0 bases; nucleotides outside the gene matches: 5. Germline V lookup: CDR1 LNHDA, CDR2 SQIVND (reference sequence). CDR3 DNA: TGTGCCAGTAGTAAGGGACAGCTAATGAACACTGAAGCTTTCTTT. Translation: CASSKGQLMNTEAFF.

The chain combines TRBV19 with TRBJ1-2, with D unclear. Germline V gives CDR1 LNHDA, CDR2 SQIVND (reference sequence). This CDR3 spans 12 amino acids. The V and J ends lost 1 base and 13 bases respectively, with 13 bases between them. The CDR3 sequence: CASSIGRSLSTF. CDR3 DNA sequence: TGTGCCAGTAGTATAGGTCGCAGTCTCAGCACCTTC.

The rearrangement joins TRBV6-5 to TRBJ2-7, with TRBD1 matching over 8 bases. This CDR3 region has 14 residues. In germline, CDR1 is MNHEY, CDR2 SVGAGI. V lost 2 bases to trimming and J lost 0 bases; unmatched junction nucleotides: 0. The DNA of the CDR3 is TGTGCCAGCAGTTACGGACAGGGCTCCTACGAGCAGTACTTC. It specifies CASSYGQGSYEQYF.

The chain recombines TRBV5-1 with TRBJ2-7; D gene unclear. Germline CDR1 SGHRS, CDR2 YFSETQ. The CDR3 spans 14 residues. The germline V and J ends were trimmed by 0 bases and 3 bases, with 10 bases remaining between them. As DNA, the CDR3 is TGCGCCAGCAGCTTGGCGGCAGGCCGCTACGAGCAGTACTTC. Its protein product is CASSLAAGRYEQYF.

This chain uses TRBV5-1 with TRBJ2-1; D unclear. Germline CDR1 SGHRS, CDR2 YFSETQ. The V gene lost 0 bases and the J gene lost 10 bases, with 11 bases spanning the gap. CDR3 length equals 13 residues. For the CDR3, the DNA is TGCGCCAGCAGCTTGGGTGGGTCGCGGGAGCAGTTCTTC. As protein: CASSLGGSREQFF. The full variable domain, in which reference TRBV5-1 and TRBJ2-1 provide the parts outside the CDR3, is KAGVTQTPRYLIKTRGQQVTLSCSPISGHRSVSWYQQTPGQGLQFLFEYFSETQRNKGNFPGRFSGRQFSNSRSEMNVSTLELGDSALYLCASSLGGSREQFFGPGTRLTVL.

The chain links TRBV4-2 to TRBJ2-1; tentatively, D is TRBD2 (5 bases). Trimming left V 4 bases short and J 4 bases short, with 14 bases between. The germline V gene has CDR1 LGHNA and CDR2 YNFKEQ. This CDR3 comprises 15 residues. CDR3 loop: CASSRGGFGYNEQFF. CDR3 sequence (DNA): TGTGCCAGCAGCCGCGGAGGATTCGGGTACAATGAGCAGTTCTTC.

This sequence joins TRBV28 and TRBJ1-2, with TRBD1 matching over 7 bases. From germline, CDR1 is MDHEN and CDR2 SYDVKM. This CDR3 is 14 amino acids long. J gave up 2 bases and V 7 bases, and 7 bases lay outside the gene matches. The CDR3: CASILSQGNYGYTF. The CDR3 coding sequence is TGTGCCAGCATCCTATCACAGGGGAACTATGGCTACACCTTC.